One sample yielded the 21 T cell receptor beta chains listed below, sequenced in a study of blood T cells in healthy people across ages (dated by TCRdb to 2013 to 2016). The library was made by 5' RACE. TCRdb lists the instrument as Illumina HiSeq 2500. A second PCR of roughly 7 to 11 cycles was run with a J-beta primer mix and a sample-barcoded 5' primer. TCRdb itself trimmed the public reads at Q25 with fastp, ran MiXCR and retained productive beta chains. One record per CDR3 amino acid sequence lists the most common genes and DNA. Recorded for this sample are about 1.4 million distinct CDR3 sequences; approximately 59% of them occurred a single time. The ten most abundant clones make up under 8.5% of the sample. Source material: blood. The receptors come from a man between 18 and 29 years old in good health.

The CDR3 reads CASNLLNTEAFF. The CDR3 coding sequence is TGTGCCAGCAATCTCCTGAACACTGAAGCTTTCTTT. This chain uses TRBV7-9 with TRBJ1-1; D unresolved. The V and J ends lost 7 bases and 0 bases respectively, with 6 bases between them. The CDR3 runs 12 residues. CDR1 is SEHNR, CDR2 FQNEAQ, per germline (reference sequence).

This clonotype has a handful of counts. This rearrangement joins TRBV6-2 or TRBV6-3 to TRBJ2-3; a weak D match, TRBD2 (5 bases). Germline lookup yields CDR1 MNHEY and CDR2 SVGEGT. The CDR3 runs 15 residues. Trimming shortened V by 2 bases and J by 6 bases, and 15 bases separated the two germline ends. CDR3 loop: CASSYVRGLTDTQYF. The DNA for the CDR3 is TGTGCCAGCAGTTACGTCCGGGGTTTAACGGATACGCAGTATTTT.

The rearrangement uses TRBV4-1 and TRBJ2-7, with TRBD1 as a possible D gene (6 bases). CDR3 length equals 17 residues. V was shortened by 0 bases and J by 3 bases, with 18 bases between the two germline ends. The germline V gene encodes CDR1 MGHRA and CDR2 YSYEKL. The CDR3 loop is CASSQEESGTIYYEQYF. As DNA, the CDR3 is TGCGCCAGCAGCCAAGAGGAATCCGGGACAATTTACTACGAGCAGTACTTC.

The chain recombines TRBV4-1 with TRBJ2-7, with D possibly TRBD2 on 5 matching bases. The CDR3 covers 15 residues. CDR1 and CDR2 from the germline V gene are MGHRA and YSYEKL. With 5 bases removed from V and 1 base from J, the gap between germline ends came to 15 bases. DNA for the CDR3: TGCGCCAGCAGCTCAAGACTACAAGGGTCCTACGAGCAGTACTTC. Translated, it gives CASSSRLQGSYEQYF.

A remark on this clonotype: The junction shows a germline mismatch at one end, possibly a read error. Here the CDR3 reads CASSLVAGVPYNEQFF. The CDR3 coding sequence is TGTGCCAGTAGCTTAGTCGCCGGTGTCCCCTACAATGAGCAGTTCTTC. This sequence joins TRBV11-2 and TRBJ2-1, with D unclear. Looked up from germline, CDR1 is SGHAT and CDR2 is FQNNGV. CDR3 length equals 16 residues.

The chain combines TRBV7-6 with TRBJ2-5; TRBD2 aligns across 10 bases. The CDR3 totals 14 residues. V dropped 5 bases and J dropped 4; count of bases not matched to a gene: 4. Germline loops: CDR1 SGHVS, CDR2 FNYEAQ. The CDR3 DNA reads TGTGCCAGCAGCGTAGTAGCGGGGGGAGAGACCCAGTACTTC. Translating gives CASSVVAGGETQYF.

The V call is TRBV18, the J call TRBJ2-5; no clear D gene. Germline CDR1 and CDR2: KGHSH and LQKENI. The CDR3 is 14 residues long. V was trimmed by 4 bases and J by 5 bases, leaving 14 bases between them. CDR3 amino acids: CASSQGALGETQYF. The DNA of the CDR3 is TGTGCCAGCTCACAGGGCGCATTGGGGGAGACCCAGTACTTC.

This clonotype was seen a few times. V usage is TRBV15 and J usage is TRBJ2-7; TRBD2 might be the D (5 bases). V was shortened by 1 base and J by 3 bases, with 10 bases between the two germline ends. This CDR3 has 14 residues. The V gene's germline CDR1 is LNHNV and CDR2 YYDKDF (reference sequence). DNA of the CDR3: TGTGCCACCAGCAGAGCCCCCGGGGTCTACGAGCAGTACTTC. Translation: CATSRAPGVYEQYF.

The chain carries TRBV19 and TRBJ1-5, with 7 positions matching TRBD1. From germline, CDR1 is LNHDA and CDR2 SQIVND (reference sequence). This CDR3 spans 15 amino acids. The V segment lost 4 bases and the J segment 3 bases; nucleotides outside the gene matches: 6. CDR3 residues: CASSKGQKYNQPQHF. DNA for the CDR3: TGTGCCAGTAGTAAGGGACAGAAGTACAATCAGCCCCAGCATTTT.

This clonotype occurred a few times. This rearrangement joins TRBV5-1 to TRBJ1-1, with D possibly TRBD1 on 6 matching bases. This CDR3 is 15 amino acids long. The V gene's germline CDR1 is SGHRS and CDR2 YFSETQ. Trimming removed 4 bases at V and 0 bases at J, with 13 bases between. In DNA form, the CDR3 reads TGCGCCAGCAGCCCTGGACAGTCCATGAACACTGAAGCTTTCTTT. Protein product: CASSPGQSMNTEAFF.

This rearrangement joins TRBV27 to TRBJ2-4; no clear D. V was cut by 6 bases and J by 1 base, with 16 bases left in between. The CDR3 consists of 16 residues. Per the germline V gene, CDR1 is MNHEY and CDR2 is SMNVEV (reference sequence). The CDR3 loop reads CASSRSWVGAKNIQYF. CDR3 sequence (DNA): TGTGCCAGCAGCAGAAGTTGGGTTGGGGCCAAAAACATTCAGTACTTC.

This clonotype turned up a few times. The chain uses TRBV24-1 and TRBJ1-5; D call uncertain. Trimming left V 2 bases short and J 0 bases short, with 10 bases between. Germline loops: CDR1 KGHDR, CDR2 SFDVKD. This CDR3 contains 16 residues. Here the CDR3 reads CATSDSDGNSNQPQHF. The CDR3 DNA follows: TGTGCCACCAGTGATTCGGACGGTAATAGCAATCAGCCCCAGCATTTT.

The CDR3: CASSQEAGRVWGGYTF. The CDR3 nucleotides read TGTGCCAGCAGCCAAGAAGCGGGACGAGTCTGGGGTGGCTACACCTTC. This chain connects TRBV4-2 to TRBJ1-2; maybe TRBD1 (5 bases). Trimming took off 0 bases at V and 7 bases at J, with 18 bases between the two ends. Germline V lookup: CDR1 LGHNA, CDR2 YNFKEQ. This CDR3 spans 16 amino acids.

The V and J genes are TRBV10-3 and TRBJ1-2; tentatively, D is TRBD1 (5 bases). The germline V and J ends were trimmed by 4 bases and 6 bases, with 24 bases remaining between them. Germline lookup yields CDR1 ENHRY and CDR2 SYGVKD. The CDR3 is 17 residues long. The CDR3 nucleotides read TGTGCCATCAGTGCAGCCGGGACCTATCCAGTTGCGGATGGCTACACCTTC. It specifies CAISAAGTYPVADGYTF.

This clonotype showed up many times. The V gene is TRBV29-1, the J gene TRBJ1-2, with D unresolved. Looked up from germline, CDR1 is SQVTM and CDR2 is ANQGSEA. V was shortened by 7 bases and J by 7 bases, with 16 bases between the two germline ends. CDR3 length: 12 residues. CDR3 DNA: TGCAGCGCGAAGACCCTCCTTGGTGGCTACACCTTC. Protein: CSAKTLLGGYTF.

This clonotype came up a few times. The chain couples TRBV27 to TRBJ2-7, with D perhaps matching TRBD1 or TRBD2 (5 bases each). The CDR3 consists of 14 residues. Germline V gene sequence: CDR1 MNHEY, CDR2 SMNVEV (reference sequence). Trimming took 6 bases from V and 5 from J, leaving 17 bases between them. CDR3 in DNA: TGTGCCAGCAGACCGGGGACCTTTATCAACGAGCAGTACTTC. It yields the protein CASRPGTFINEQYF.

This chain links TRBV4-2 with TRBJ2-1, with 7 nucleotides matching TRBD2. The CDR3 loop spans 12 amino acids. Germline V lookup: CDR1 LGHNA, CDR2 YNFKEQ. Trimming removed 3 bases from V and 15 bases from J; junction bases left unmatched: 8. The CDR3 region is CASSQGGTVRFF. DNA of the CDR3: TGTGCCAGCAGCCAGGGAGGGACTGTGCGGTTCTTC.

The rearrangement uses TRBV4-2 and TRBJ2-2; D remains ambiguous. CDR3 length: 17 amino acids. V was trimmed by 1 base and J by 5 bases, leaving 17 bases between them. Germline CDR1 is LGHNA and CDR2 is YNFKEQ. CDR3 sequence: CASSQGLVKSQTGELFF. The CDR3, as DNA: TGTGCCAGCAGCCAAGGACTGGTTAAATCACAAACCGGGGAGCTGTTTTTT.

The genes are TRBV5-6 and TRBJ2-3; 11 positions agree with TRBD2. J was trimmed by 5 bases and V by 4 bases; bases with no gene match: 6. The germline V gene has CDR1 SGHDT and CDR2 YYEEEE. The CDR3 sequence is 15 residues long. The DNA of the CDR3 is TGTGCCAGCAGCCGACTAGCGGGAAGGGAAGATACGCAGTATTTT. It codes for CASSRLAGREDTQYF.

This clonotype was recorded only once. This chain connects TRBV20-1 to TRBJ1-2; D is perhaps TRBD1 (5 bases). Germline V lookup: CDR1 DFQATT, CDR2 SNEGSKA (reference sequence). The CDR3 consists of 14 residues. V was shortened by 6 bases and J by 6 bases, with 20 bases between the two germline ends. CDR3 in amino acids: CSASEWQGYNGYTF. The CDR3 DNA is TGCAGTGCCAGCGAGTGGCAGGGTTATAATGGCTACACCTTC.

CDR3 sequence reads: CASSYHLGQGFYGYTF. DNA for the CDR3: TGTGCCAGCAGTTACCATCTCGGGCAGGGATTCTATGGCTACACCTTC. This chain links TRBV6-5 with TRBJ1-2; a possible D gene is TRBD1 (5 bases). The germline gives CDR1 MNHEY, CDR2 SVGAGI. Trimming took 2 bases from V and 4 from J, leaving 17 bases between them. This CDR3 spans 16 amino acids.